The next 30 T cell receptor beta chains were all read from a single sample in a study of cytomegalovirus exposure and HLA in healthy donors. TCRdb's copy holds only in-frame clones and misses some; the assay was immunoSEQ multiplex PCR. The sample yields about 58,000 clones, roughly nine tenths seen once. The sample taken for sequencing was PBMCs. The receptors come from a man in his late teens or twenties in good health and CMV-seronegative.

As concerns this clone: The junction shows a germline mismatch at one end, possibly a read error. The chain couples TRBV7-7 to TRBJ2-1, with a possible D match to TRBD1 (5 bases). Germline CDR1 SSHAT, CDR2 FNYEAQ (reference sequence). The CDR3 runs to 14 residues. The CDR3 spells CASSLGVGENEQFF. CDR3 DNA sequence: TGTGCTAGCAGCTTAGGGGTAGGGGAAAATGAGCAGTTCTTC.

The chain recombines TRBV7-9 with TRBJ2-1; 9 bases agree with TRBD2. J was trimmed by 10 bases and V by 5 bases; bases with no gene match: 15. Germline V lookup: CDR1 SEHNR, CDR2 FQNEAQ (reference sequence). This CDR3 region has 16 residues. DNA of the CDR3: TGTGCCAGCAGCCCCCGGGGGCTAGCGGGATTTGGGGAGCAGTTCTTC. This encodes CASSPRGLAGFGEQFF.

This clone has only one observation. V and J are TRBV25-1 and TRBJ1-4, with D unclear. Germline CDR1 MGHDK, CDR2 SYGVNS. With 5 bases removed from V and 3 bases from J, the gap between germline ends came to 10 bases. This CDR3 has 14 amino acids. The CDR3 nucleotides are TGTGCCAGCAGTCCGATGGCCGCTAATGAAAAACTGTTTTTT. It encodes CASSPMAANEKLFF.

The J gene is TRBJ2-7, the V gene TRBV7-2, with 8 bases identical to TRBD1. The CDR3 contains 18 residues. After removal of 0 bases from V and 1 base from J, the junction contained 11 bases not matched to a gene. Per germline, CDR1 SGHTA and CDR2 FQGNSA. The CDR3 DNA follows: TGTGCCAGCAGCTTAGCGCTTGGGCAGGGGGCTCTTTCCTACGAGCAGTACTTC. The encoded protein is CASSLALGQGALSYEQYF.

The chain employs TRBV30 and TRBJ2-7, with D unresolved. CDR3 size: 12 residues. The V gene's germline CDR1 is GTSNPN and CDR2 SVGIG (reference sequence). V was cut by 0 bases and J by 3 bases, with 6 bases left in between. In nucleotides, the CDR3 is TGTGCCTGGAGTGTTTACAGCTACGAGCAGTACTTC. Protein product: CAWSVYSYEQYF.

This clone was seen only once. V and J are TRBV7-2 and TRBJ1-5; TRBD1 agrees at 7 bases. CDR1 SGHTA and CDR2 FQGNSA come from the germline V gene. The CDR3 sequence is 16 residues long. V dropped 3 bases and J dropped 1; count of bases not matched to a gene: 6. This chain's CDR3 is CASSLTGYRSNQPQHF. The CDR3, as DNA: TGTGCCAGCAGCTTGACAGGGTATAGGAGCAATCAGCCCCAGCATTTT.

This chain joins TRBV11-3 and TRBJ2-6; tentative D call: TRBD1 (5 bases). The germline V and J ends were trimmed by 5 bases and 1 base, with 9 bases remaining between them. The length of the CDR3 is 15 residues. Germline loops: CDR1 SGHNT, CDR2 YENEEA. The CDR3 loop reads CASSITGSGANVLTF. CDR3 DNA: TGTGCCAGCAGCATAACAGGATCTGGGGCCAACGTCCTGACTTTC.

The chain employs TRBV10-1 and TRBJ2-1, with TRBD2 matching 9 bases. This CDR3 is 14 amino acids long. CDR1 WNHNN and CDR2 SYGVQD come from the germline V gene (reference sequence). V shed 8 bases, J shed 8 bases, and the junction held 10 bases outside the gene matches. This chain's CDR3 is CASRLSGSIYEQFF. The CDR3 nucleotides are TGCGCCAGCCGACTTAGCGGGAGTATTTATGAGCAGTTCTTC.

This clone showed up just a few times. This chain connects TRBV5-8 to TRBJ1-5; D is perhaps TRBD1 (5 bases). Germline V CDR1 and CDR2: SGHTS, YDEGEE. CDR3 length: 14 amino acids. V was shortened by 2 bases and J by 0 bases, with 6 bases between the two germline ends. The CDR3 sequence: CASSFQGSNQPQHF. In DNA, the CDR3 is TGTGCCAGCAGCTTTCAGGGTAGCAATCAGCCCCAGCATTTT.

The chain carries TRBV7-6 and TRBJ2-3; TRBD1 agrees at 10 bases. This CDR3 is built from 21 residues. Germline values: CDR1 SGHVS, CDR2 FNYEAQ. The V gene end was trimmed by 6 bases and the J gene end by 0 bases; junction bases not matched to a gene: 21. CDR3 loop: CASRRAGTGVSSPPSTDTQYF. The DNA of the CDR3 is TGTGCCAGCAGACGCGCCGGGACAGGGGTTTCCAGCCCACCCAGCACAGATACGCAGTATTTT.

This CDR3 reads CASSEARTGYYEQYF. Here the CDR3 DNA reads TGTGCCAGCAGTGAAGCTAGGACAGGGTACTACGAGCAGTACTTC. This chain links TRBV6-1 with TRBJ2-7, with 8 positions matching TRBD1. The CDR3 runs 15 residues. The germline V gene encodes CDR1 MNHNS and CDR2 SASEGT. V dropped 0 bases and J dropped 3; count of bases not matched to a gene: 4.

The V call is TRBV7-3, the J call TRBJ2-7, with TRBD2 matching 7 bases. The CDR3 consists of 15 residues. CDR1 and CDR2 (germline): SGHTA, FQGTGA. Trimming removed 5 bases from V and 0 bases from J; junction bases left unmatched: 7. CDR3 loop: CASSPKGGSSYEQYF. The CDR3 coding sequence is TGTGCCAGCAGCCCTAAGGGCGGGAGCTCCTACGAGCAGTACTTC.

The rearrangement joins TRBV27 to TRBJ2-1; 10 bases agree with TRBD2. There are 16 residues in the CDR3. V gave up 5 bases and J gave up 10 bases; unmatched junction bases: 14. Germline lookup yields CDR1 MNHEY and CDR2 SMNVEV (reference sequence). Written as DNA, the CDR3 is TGTGCCAGCAGTCGCGACGCTCTAGCGGGAGTAGTGGAGCAGTTCTTC. It codes for CASSRDALAGVVEQFF.

The chain has TRBV7-9 and TRBJ2-5; tentatively, D is TRBD2 (6 bases). Trimming removed 2 bases from V and 0 bases from J, with 7 bases in between. CDR3 length equals 14 residues. Looked up from germline, CDR1 is SEHNR and CDR2 is FQNEAQ (reference sequence). The CDR3 spells CASSLQRDQETQYF. In DNA form, the CDR3 reads TGTGCCAGCAGCTTACAGCGGGACCAAGAGACCCAGTACTTC.

The chain is built from TRBV5-6 and TRBJ1-5; no clear D. The V and J ends lost 4 bases and 3 bases respectively, with 11 bases between them. Germline V gene lookup returns CDR1 SGHDT and CDR2 YYEEEE. This CDR3 has 14 residues. The CDR3 loop is CASSRQGDNQPQHF. The CDR3 DNA is TGTGCCAGCAGCCGACAAGGCGACAATCAGCCCCAGCATTTT. The variable domain in full, completed from reference TRBV5-6 and TRBJ1-5, reads DAGVTQSPTHLIKTRGQQVTLRCSPKSGHDTVSWYQQALGQGPQFIFQYYEEEERQRGNFPDRFSGHQFPNYSSELNVNALLLGDSALYLCASSRQGDNQPQHFGDGTRLSIL.

The CDR3 DNA is TGTGCCAGCAGCTCAGACATCGGCGCGGGGACGCAGTATTTT. Protein sequence: CASSSDIGAGTQYF. The gene calls are TRBV9 and TRBJ2-3; weak D call: TRBD2 (6 bases). With 4 bases removed from V and 9 bases from J, the gap between germline ends came to 18 bases. The CDR3 totals 14 residues. Looked up from germline, CDR1 is SGDLS and CDR2 is YYNGEE.

The chain joins TRBV19 to TRBJ1-5, with D tentatively TRBD1 (6 bases). The V gene's germline CDR1 is LNHDA and CDR2 SQIVND (reference sequence). CDR3 size: 16 residues. Between the trimmed V and J ends, which lost 3 bases and 5 bases, there was a span of 17 bases. CDR3 nucleotide sequence: TGTGCCAGTAGTATCCCCACCGACAGGATAGATCAGCCCCAGCATTTT. Its translation is CASSIPTDRIDQPQHF.

This sequence joins TRBV28 and TRBJ1-5; TRBD1 might be the D (6 bases). Trimming shortened V by 3 bases and J by 5 bases, and 11 bases separated the two germline ends. The germline CDR1 and CDR2 sequences are MDHEN and SYDVKM. The CDR3 consists of 14 residues. In DNA form, the CDR3 reads TGTGCCAGCAGTTTTGGGGGGGCGCATCAGCCCCAGCATTTT. Its translation: CASSFGGAHQPQHF.

The rearrangement uses TRBV5-1 and TRBJ2-1, with 7 bases fitting TRBD2. The CDR3 contains 15 residues. The germline CDR1 and CDR2 sequences are SGHRS and YFSETQ. The ends lost 6 bases at V and 1 base at J; junction bases unmatched: 7. The CDR3, as DNA: TGCGCCAGCATGCGGGGGAGTGGTTCCTACAATGAGCAGTTCTTC. Its protein is CASMRGSGSYNEQFF.

This clone has ten or more counts. This rearrangement joins TRBV9 to TRBJ2-7, with 10 nucleotides matching TRBD1. This CDR3 comprises 15 residues. CDR1 SGDLS and CDR2 YYNGEE come from the germline V gene. Trimming removed 3 bases from V and 2 bases from J; junction bases left unmatched: 5. The DNA for the CDR3 is TGTGCCAGCAGCGGGGGGGACAGGGGAGCCTACGAGCAGTACTTC. It encodes CASSGGDRGAYEQYF.

The rearrangement joins TRBV20-1 to TRBJ2-1; tentatively, D is TRBD2 (7 bases). The ends were cut back, 6 bases at V and 12 bases at J, with 15 bases in the middle. Germline assignment: CDR1 DFQATT and CDR2 SNEGSKA (reference sequence). This CDR3 region has 11 residues. The CDR3 bases are TGCAGTGCGGGGGGGCAGGGCAGGCAGTTCTTC. It is translated as CSAGGQGRQFF.

The CDR3 bases are TGCGCCAGCAGCCGACTAGCGGGTAAGACCTACGAGCAGTACTTC. Translated: CASSRLAGKTYEQYF. The chain has TRBV4-1 and TRBJ2-7, with 10 bases lining up with TRBD2. CDR3 length: 15 amino acids. Germline CDR1 and CDR2: MGHRA and YSYEKL. V was pared by 4 bases and J by 2 bases, with 5 bases of the junction left unmatched.

This chain uses TRBV5-4 with TRBJ1-2; D is unresolved. Looked up from germline, CDR1 is SGHNT and CDR2 is YYREEE (reference sequence). V was shortened by 0 bases and J by 4 bases, with 7 bases between the two germline ends. The CDR3 is made up of 13 amino acids. CDR3: CASSLVSVYGYTF. The DNA for the CDR3 is TGTGCCAGCAGCTTGGTGTCAGTCTATGGCTACACCTTC.

The rearrangement uses TRBV4-1 and TRBJ2-1; weak D call: TRBD2 (6 bases). The germline V gene has CDR1 MGHRA and CDR2 YSYEKL. The CDR3 length is 16 residues. The V and J ends lost 2 bases and 6 bases respectively, with 17 bases between them. Here the CDR3 reads CASSQPSGLRFNEQFF. CDR3 nucleotide sequence: TGCGCCAGCAGCCAACCCTCGGGACTCCGCTTCAATGAGCAGTTCTTC.

The rearrangement joins TRBV5-8 to TRBJ1-5, with D uncertain. V lost 4 bases to trimming and J lost 4 bases, with 15 bases between them. Germline lookup yields CDR1 SGHTS and CDR2 YDEGEE. This CDR3 contains 15 residues. The CDR3 protein is CASSQTLEVNQPQHF. The CDR3 nucleotides read TGTGCCAGCAGCCAGACACTAGAGGTTAATCAGCCCCAGCATTTT.

The genes are TRBV15 and TRBJ2-5; possible D gene TRBD2, 5 bases. V lost 5 bases and J 5 bases, leaving 12 bases between the germline ends. This CDR3 comprises 13 residues. From germline, CDR1 is LNHNV and CDR2 YYDKDF (reference sequence). CDR3 nucleotides: TGTGCCACCAGCTCCCCGGGGTTGGAGACCCAGTACTTC. As protein: CATSSPGLETQYF.

The chain has TRBV6-1 and TRBJ1-5; possible D gene TRBD1, 6 bases. The CDR3 length is 14 residues. Germline V gene sequence: CDR1 MNHNS, CDR2 SASEGT. Trimming removed 4 bases at V and 0 bases at J, with 7 bases between. This CDR3 reads CASSGTASNQPQHF. The CDR3 DNA is TGTGCCAGCAGTGGGACAGCTAGCAATCAGCCCCAGCATTTT.

The V call is TRBV28, the J call TRBJ1-2; 7 nucleotides match TRBD1. Trimming at V came to 6 bases and at J to 5 bases, leaving 3 bases not matched to a gene. The CDR3 spans 12 residues. CDR1 MDHEN and CDR2 SYDVKM come from the germline V gene. The CDR3: CASRRGPYGYTF. The CDR3 region has the DNA TGTGCCAGCAGGAGGGGGCCTTATGGCTACACCTTC.

The chain combines TRBV6-5 with TRBJ2-7, with TRBD1 matching over 10 bases. Germline values: CDR1 MNHEY, CDR2 SVGAGI. The V segment lost 6 bases and the J segment 5 bases; nucleotides outside the gene matches: 10. The CDR3 is 15 residues long. Here the CDR3 DNA reads TGTGCCAGCAGACACCAACGGACAGGGGGTGACGAGCAGTACTTC. Translated, it gives CASRHQRTGGDEQYF.

V usage is TRBV14 and J usage is TRBJ1-1, with D perhaps matching TRBD1 (5 bases). Per the germline V gene, CDR1 is SGHDN and CDR2 is FVKESK. V was clipped by 1 base and J by 2 bases, with 8 bases between them. The CDR3 length is 14 residues. CDR3: CASSQGGGNTEAFF. CDR3 bases: TGTGCCAGCAGCCAAGGCGGGGGAAACACTGAAGCTTTCTTT.